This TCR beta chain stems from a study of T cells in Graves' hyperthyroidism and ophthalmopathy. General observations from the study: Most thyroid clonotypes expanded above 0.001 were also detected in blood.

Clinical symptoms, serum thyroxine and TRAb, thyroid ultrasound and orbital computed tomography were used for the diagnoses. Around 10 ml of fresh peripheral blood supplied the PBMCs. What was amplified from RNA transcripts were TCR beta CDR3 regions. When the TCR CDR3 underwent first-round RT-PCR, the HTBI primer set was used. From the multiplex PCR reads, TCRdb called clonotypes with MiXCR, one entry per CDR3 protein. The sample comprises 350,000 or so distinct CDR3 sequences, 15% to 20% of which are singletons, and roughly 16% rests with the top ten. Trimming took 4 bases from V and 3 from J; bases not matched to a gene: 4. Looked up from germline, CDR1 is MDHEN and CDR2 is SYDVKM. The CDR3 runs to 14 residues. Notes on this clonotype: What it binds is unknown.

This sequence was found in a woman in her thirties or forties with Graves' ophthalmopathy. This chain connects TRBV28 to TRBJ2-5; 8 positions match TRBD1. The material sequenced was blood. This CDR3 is CASSSRGPEETQYF. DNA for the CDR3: TGTGCCAGCAGTTCCAGGGGGCCAGAAGAGACCCAGTACTTC. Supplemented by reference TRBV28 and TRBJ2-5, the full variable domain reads DVKVTQSSRYLVKRTGEKVFLECVQDMDHENMFWYRQDPGLGLRLIYFSYDVKMKEKGDIPEGYSVSREKKERFSLILESASTNQTSMYLCASSSRGPEETQYFGPGTRLLVL.